This TCR beta chain was observed in a study of cytomegalovirus exposure and HLA in healthy donors. This CDR3 comprises 13 residues. Germline V gene sequence: CDR1 MNHEY, CDR2 SVGAGI. With 7 bases removed from V and 7 bases from J, the gap between germline ends came to 14 bases. PCR employed 60 Vbeta and 13 Jbeta primers. Some clones are missing from TCRdb's copy, which holds only in-frame ones; the method was immunoSEQ multiplex PCR. This table holds approximately 50,000 clones. This receptor was obtained from a man between 18 and 35 years old in good health and CMV-seropositive. The V call is TRBV6-5, the J call TRBJ2-1; D might be TRBD1 (5 bases). Specimen: PBMCs. The chain's CDR3 is CASIGAGLNEQFF. CDR3 coding DNA: TGTGCCAGCATAGGGGCAGGGTTGAATGAGCAGTTCTTC.